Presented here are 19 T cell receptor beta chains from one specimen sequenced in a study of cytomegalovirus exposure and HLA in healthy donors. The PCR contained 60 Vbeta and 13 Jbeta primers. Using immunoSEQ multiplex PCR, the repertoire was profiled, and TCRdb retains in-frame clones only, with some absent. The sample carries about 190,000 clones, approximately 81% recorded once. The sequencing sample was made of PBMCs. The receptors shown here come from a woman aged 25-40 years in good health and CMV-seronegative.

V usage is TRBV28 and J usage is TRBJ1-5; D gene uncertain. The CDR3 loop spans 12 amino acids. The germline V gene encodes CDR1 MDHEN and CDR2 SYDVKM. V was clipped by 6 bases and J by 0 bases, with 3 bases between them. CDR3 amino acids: CASRASNQPQHF. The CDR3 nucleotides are TGTGCCAGCAGGGCTAGCAATCAGCCCCAGCATTTT. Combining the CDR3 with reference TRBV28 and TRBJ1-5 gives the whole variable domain DVKVTQSSRYLVKRTGEKVFLECVQDMDHENMFWYRQDPGLGLRLIYFSYDVKMKEKGDIPEGYSVSREKKERFSLILESASTNQTSMYLCASRASNQPQHFGDGTRLSIL.

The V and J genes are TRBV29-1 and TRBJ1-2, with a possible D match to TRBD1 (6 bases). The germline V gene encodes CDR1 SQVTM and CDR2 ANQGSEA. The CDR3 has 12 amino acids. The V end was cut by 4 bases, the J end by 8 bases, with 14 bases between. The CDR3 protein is CSVGVTGIGYTF. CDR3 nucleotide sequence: TGCAGCGTTGGGGTAACAGGGATCGGCTACACCTTC.

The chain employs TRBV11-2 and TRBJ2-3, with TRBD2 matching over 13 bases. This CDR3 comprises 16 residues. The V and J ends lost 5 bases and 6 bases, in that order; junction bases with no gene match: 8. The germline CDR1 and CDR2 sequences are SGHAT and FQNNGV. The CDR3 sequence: CASSPGTSGNRDTQYF. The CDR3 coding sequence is TGTGCCAGCAGCCCTGGGACTAGCGGGAATCGTGATACGCAGTATTTT.

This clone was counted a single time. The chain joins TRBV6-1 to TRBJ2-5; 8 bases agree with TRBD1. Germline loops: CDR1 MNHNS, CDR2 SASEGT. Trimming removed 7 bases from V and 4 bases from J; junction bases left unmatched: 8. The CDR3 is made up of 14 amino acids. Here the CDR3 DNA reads TGTGCCAGCATATGGACAGGACAGGGAGAGACCCAGTACTTC. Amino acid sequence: CASIWTGQGETQYF.

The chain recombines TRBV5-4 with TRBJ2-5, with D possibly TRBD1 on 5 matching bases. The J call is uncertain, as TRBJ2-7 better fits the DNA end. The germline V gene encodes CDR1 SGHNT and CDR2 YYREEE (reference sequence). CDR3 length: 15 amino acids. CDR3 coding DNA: TGTGCCAGCAGCTTGGAAGGGGTAGGATTTAACGAGCAGTACTTC. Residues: CASSLEGVGFNEQYF.

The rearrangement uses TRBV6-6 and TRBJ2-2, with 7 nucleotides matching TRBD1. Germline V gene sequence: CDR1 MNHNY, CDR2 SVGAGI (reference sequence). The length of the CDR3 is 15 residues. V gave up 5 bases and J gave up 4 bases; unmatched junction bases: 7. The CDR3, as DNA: TGTGCCAGCAGTCCAACAGGGGCGGGCACCGGGGAGCTGTTTTTT. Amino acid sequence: CASSPTGAGTGELFF.

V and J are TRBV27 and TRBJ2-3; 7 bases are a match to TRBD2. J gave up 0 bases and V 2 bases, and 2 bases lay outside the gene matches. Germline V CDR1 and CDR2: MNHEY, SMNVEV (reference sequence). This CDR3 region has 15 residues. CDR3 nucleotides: TGTGCCAGCAGTTTAGCGGGAGCCAGCACAGATACGCAGTATTTT. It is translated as CASSLAGASTDTQYF.

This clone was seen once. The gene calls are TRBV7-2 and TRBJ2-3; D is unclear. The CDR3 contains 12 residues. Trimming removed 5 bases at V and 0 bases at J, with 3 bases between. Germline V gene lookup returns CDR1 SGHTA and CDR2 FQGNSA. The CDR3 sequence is CASSTSTDTQYF. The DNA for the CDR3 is TGTGCCAGCAGCACTAGCACAGATACGCAGTATTTT. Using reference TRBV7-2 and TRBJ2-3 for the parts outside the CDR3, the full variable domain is GAGVSQSPSNKVTEKGKDVELRCDPISGHTALYWYRQSLGQGLEFLIYFQGNSAPDKSGLPSDRFSAERTGGSVSTLTIQRTQQEDSAVYLCASSTSTDTQYFGPGTRLTVL.

CDR3 coding DNA: TGCAGCGTTGCTAGACAGGGGGAGACCCAGTACTTC. Amino acids: CSVARQGETQYF. The chain employs TRBV29-1 and TRBJ2-5, with TRBD1 matching over 8 bases. This CDR3 has 12 amino acids. From germline, CDR1 is SQVTM and CDR2 ANQGSEA. The V and J ends lost 4 bases and 5 bases, in that order; junction bases with no gene match: 3.

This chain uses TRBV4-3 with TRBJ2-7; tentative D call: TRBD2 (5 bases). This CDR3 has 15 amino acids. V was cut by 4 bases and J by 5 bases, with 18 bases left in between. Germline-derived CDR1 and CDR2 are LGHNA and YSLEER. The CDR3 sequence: CASSPNSRAQDEQYF. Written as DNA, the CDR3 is TGCGCCAGCAGCCCCAATTCGCGGGCTCAGGACGAGCAGTACTTC.

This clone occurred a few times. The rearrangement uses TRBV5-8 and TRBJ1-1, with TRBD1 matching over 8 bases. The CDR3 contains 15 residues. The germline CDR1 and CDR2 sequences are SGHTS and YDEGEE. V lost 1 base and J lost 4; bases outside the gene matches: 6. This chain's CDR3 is CASSLPWTGTTEAFF. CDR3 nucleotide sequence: TGTGCCAGCAGCTTGCCCTGGACAGGGACCACTGAAGCTTTCTTT.

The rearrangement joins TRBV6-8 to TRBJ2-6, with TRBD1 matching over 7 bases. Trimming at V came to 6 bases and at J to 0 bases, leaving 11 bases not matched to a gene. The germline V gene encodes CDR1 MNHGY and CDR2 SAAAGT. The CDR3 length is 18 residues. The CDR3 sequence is CASRTEGQSLSGANVLTF. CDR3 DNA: TGTGCCAGCAGAACAGAGGGACAGAGCCTCTCTGGGGCCAACGTCCTGACTTTC.

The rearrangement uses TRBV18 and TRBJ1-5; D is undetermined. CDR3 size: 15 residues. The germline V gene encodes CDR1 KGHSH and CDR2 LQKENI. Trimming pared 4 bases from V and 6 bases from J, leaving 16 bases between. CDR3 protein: CASSLTGSKAQPQHF. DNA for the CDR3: TGTGCCAGCTCACTAACCGGGTCCAAAGCTCAGCCCCAGCATTTT.

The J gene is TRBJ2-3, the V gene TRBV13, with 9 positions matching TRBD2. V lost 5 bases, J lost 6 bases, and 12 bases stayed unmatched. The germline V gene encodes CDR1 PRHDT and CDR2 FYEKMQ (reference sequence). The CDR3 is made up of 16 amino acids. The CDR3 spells CASSTTKRGAGDTQYF. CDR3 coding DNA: TGTGCCAGCAGCACGACGAAGCGGGGGGCGGGCGATACGCAGTATTTT.

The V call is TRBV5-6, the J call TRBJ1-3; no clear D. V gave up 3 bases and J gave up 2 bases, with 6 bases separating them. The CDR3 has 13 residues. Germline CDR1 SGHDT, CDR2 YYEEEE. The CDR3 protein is CASSYRAGNTIYF. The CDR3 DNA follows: TGTGCCAGCAGCTACAGAGCTGGAAACACCATATATTTT.

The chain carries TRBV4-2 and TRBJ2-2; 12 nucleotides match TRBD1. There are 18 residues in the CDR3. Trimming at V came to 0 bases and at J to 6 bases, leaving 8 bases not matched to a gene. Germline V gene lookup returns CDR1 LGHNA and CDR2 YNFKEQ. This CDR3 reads CASSQDEGQGASAGELFF. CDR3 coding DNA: TGTGCCAGCAGCCAAGATGAGGGACAGGGGGCGTCGGCCGGGGAGCTGTTTTTT.

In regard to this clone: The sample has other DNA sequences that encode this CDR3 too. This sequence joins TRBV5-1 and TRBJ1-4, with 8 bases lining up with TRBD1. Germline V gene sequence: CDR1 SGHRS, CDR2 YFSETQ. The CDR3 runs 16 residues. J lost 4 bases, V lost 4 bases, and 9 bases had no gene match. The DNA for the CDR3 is TGCGCCAGCAGCGTGGGACAGGCCCCGGTTAATGAAAAACTGTTTTTT. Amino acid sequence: CASSVGQAPVNEKLFF.

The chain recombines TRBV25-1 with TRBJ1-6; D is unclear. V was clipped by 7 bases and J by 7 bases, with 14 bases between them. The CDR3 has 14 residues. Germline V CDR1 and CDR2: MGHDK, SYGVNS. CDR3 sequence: CASKKGEVNSPLHF. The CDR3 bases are TGTGCCAGCAAAAAGGGAGAAGTAAATTCACCCCTCCACTTT.

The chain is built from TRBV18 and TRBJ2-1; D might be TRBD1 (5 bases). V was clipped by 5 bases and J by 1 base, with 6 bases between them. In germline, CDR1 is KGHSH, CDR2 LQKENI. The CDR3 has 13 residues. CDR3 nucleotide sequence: TGTGCCAGCTCAGGGGCATCCTACAATGAGCAGTTCTTC. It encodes CASSGASYNEQFF. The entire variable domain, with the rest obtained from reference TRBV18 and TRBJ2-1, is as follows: NAGVMQNPRHLVRRRGQEARLRCSPMKGHSHVYWYRQLPEEGLKFMVYLQKENIIDESGMPKERFSAEFPKEGPSILRIQQVVRGDSAAYFCASSGASYNEQFFGPGTRLTVL.